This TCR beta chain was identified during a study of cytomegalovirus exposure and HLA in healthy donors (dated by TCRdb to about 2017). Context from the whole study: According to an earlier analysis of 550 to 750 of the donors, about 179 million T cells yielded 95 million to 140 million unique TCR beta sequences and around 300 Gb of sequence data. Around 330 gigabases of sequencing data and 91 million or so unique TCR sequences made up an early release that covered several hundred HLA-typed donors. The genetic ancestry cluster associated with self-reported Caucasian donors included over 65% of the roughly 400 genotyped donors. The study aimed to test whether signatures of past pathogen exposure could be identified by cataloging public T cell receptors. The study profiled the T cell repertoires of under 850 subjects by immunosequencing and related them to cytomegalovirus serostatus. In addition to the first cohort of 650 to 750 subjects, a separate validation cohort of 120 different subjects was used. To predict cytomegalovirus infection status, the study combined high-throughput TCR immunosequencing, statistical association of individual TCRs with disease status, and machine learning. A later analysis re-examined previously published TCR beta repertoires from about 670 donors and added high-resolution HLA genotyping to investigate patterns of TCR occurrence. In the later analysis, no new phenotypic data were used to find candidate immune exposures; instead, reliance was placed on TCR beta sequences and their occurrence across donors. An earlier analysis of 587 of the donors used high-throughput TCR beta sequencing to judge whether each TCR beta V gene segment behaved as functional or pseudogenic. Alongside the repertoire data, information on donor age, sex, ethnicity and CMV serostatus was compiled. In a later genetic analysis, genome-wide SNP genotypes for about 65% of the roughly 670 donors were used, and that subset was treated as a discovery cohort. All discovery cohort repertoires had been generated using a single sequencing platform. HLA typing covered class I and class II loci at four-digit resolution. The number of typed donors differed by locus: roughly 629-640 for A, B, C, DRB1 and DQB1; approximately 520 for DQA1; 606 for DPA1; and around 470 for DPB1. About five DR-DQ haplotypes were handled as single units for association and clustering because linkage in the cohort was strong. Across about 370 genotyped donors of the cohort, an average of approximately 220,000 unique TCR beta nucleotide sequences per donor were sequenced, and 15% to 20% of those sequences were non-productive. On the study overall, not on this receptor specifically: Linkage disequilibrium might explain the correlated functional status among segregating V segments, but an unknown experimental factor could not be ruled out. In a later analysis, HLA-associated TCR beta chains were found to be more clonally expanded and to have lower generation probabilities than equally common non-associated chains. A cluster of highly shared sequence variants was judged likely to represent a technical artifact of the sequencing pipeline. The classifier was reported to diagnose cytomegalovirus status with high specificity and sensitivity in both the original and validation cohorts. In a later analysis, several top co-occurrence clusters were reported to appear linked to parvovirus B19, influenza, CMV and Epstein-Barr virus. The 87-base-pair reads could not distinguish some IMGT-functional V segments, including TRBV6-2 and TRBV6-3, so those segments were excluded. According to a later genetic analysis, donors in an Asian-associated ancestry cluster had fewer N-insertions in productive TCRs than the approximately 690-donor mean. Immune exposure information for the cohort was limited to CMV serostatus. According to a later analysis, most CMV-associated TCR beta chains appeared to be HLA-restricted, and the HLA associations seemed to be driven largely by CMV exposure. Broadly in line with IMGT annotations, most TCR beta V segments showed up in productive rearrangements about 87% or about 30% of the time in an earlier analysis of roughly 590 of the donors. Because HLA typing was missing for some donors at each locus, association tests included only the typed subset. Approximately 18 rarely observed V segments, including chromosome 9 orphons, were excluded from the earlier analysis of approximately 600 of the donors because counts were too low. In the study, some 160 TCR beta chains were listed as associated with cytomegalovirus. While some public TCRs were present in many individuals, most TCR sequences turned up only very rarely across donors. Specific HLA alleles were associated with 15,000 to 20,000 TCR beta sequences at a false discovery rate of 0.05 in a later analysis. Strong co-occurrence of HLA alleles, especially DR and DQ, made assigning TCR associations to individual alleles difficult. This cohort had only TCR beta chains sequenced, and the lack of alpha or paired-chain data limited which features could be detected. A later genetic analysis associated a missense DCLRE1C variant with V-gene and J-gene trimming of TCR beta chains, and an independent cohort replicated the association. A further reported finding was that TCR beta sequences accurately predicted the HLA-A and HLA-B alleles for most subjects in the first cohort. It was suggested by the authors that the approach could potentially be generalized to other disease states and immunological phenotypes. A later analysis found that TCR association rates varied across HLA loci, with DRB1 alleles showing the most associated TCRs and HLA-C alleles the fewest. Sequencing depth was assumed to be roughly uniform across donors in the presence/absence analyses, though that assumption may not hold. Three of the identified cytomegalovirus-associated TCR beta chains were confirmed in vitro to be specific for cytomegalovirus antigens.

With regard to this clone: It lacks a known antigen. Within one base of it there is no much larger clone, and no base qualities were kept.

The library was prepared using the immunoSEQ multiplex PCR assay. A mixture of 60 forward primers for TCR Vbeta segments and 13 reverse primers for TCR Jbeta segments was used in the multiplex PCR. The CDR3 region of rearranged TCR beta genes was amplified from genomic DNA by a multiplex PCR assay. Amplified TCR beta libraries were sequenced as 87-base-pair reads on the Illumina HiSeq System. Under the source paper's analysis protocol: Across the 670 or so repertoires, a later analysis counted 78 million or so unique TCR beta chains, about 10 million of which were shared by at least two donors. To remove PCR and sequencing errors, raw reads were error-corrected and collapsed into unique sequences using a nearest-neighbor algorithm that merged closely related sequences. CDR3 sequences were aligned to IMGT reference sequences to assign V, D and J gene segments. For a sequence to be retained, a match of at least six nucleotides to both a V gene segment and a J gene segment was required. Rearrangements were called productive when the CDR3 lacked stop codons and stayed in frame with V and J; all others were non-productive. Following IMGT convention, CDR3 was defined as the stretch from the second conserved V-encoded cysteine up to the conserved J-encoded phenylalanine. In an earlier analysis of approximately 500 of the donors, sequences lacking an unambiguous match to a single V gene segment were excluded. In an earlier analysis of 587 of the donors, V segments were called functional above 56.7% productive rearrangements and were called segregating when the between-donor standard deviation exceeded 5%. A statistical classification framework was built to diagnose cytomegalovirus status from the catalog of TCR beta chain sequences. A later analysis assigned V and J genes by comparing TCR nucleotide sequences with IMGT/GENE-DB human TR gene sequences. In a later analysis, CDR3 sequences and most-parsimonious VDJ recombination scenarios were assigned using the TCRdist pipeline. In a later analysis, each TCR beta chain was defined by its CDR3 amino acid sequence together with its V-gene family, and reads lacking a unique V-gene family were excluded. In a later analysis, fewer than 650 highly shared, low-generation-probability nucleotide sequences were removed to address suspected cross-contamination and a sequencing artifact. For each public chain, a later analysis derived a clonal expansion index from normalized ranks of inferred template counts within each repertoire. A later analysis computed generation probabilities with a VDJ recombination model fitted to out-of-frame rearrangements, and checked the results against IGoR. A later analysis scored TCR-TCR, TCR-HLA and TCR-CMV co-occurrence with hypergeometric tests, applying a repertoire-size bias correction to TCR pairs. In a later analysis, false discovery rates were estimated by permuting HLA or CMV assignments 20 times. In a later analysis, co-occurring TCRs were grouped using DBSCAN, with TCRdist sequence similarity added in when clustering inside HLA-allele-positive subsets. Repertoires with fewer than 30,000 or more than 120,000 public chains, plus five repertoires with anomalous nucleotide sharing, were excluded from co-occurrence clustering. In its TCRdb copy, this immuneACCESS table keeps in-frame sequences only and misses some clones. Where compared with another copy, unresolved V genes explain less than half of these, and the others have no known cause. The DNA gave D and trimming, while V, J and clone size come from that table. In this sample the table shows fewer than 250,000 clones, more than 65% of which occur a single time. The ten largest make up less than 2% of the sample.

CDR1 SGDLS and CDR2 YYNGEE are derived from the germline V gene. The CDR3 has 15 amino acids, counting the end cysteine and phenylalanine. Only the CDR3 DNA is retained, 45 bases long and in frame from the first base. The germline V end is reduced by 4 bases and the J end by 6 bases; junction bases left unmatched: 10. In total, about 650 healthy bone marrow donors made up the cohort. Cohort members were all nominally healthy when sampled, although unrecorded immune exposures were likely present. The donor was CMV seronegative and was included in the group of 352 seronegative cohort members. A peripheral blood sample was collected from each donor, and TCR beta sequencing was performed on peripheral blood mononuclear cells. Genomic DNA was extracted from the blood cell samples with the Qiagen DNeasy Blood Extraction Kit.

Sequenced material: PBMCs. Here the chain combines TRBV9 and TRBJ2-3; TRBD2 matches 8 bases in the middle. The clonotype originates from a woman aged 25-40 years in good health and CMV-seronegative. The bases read TGTGCCAGCAGCCCAGGACTAGCCTCGGTGGATACGCAGTATTTT. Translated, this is CASSPGLASVDTQYF. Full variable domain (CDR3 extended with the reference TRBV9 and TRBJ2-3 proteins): DSGVTQTPKHLITATGQRVTLRCSPRSGDLSVYWYQQSLDQGLQFLIQYYNGEERAKGNILERFSAQQFPDLHSELNLSSLELGDSALYFCASSPGLASVDTQYFGPGTRLTVL.